Shown below are 5 T cell receptor beta chains from a single sample sequenced in a study of T cells in Graves' hyperthyroidism and ophthalmopathy (dated by TCRdb to the late 2010s). Library prep was done by multiplex PCR. Sequencing was performed on an Illumina HiSeq 2000. The TCR beta CDR3 regions were amplified from RNA transcripts. A first-round RT-PCR of the TCR CDR3 used the HTBI primer set with the Qiagen OneStep RT-PCR kit. The public reads were run again by TCRdb, first through fastp at Q25 and then through MiXCR, and only productive beta chains were kept. Rows with a matching CDR3 protein are joined into one entry that keeps the most common DNA and genes. The sample table contains more than 500,000 distinct CDR3 sequences; only one count was recorded for 40% to 50% of them. About 45% of the sample goes to the ten largest clones. Sequencing was done on a sample of peripheral blood or thyroid tissue (not recorded which). These receptors were collected from an adult woman with Graves' disease, either hyperthyroidism or ophthalmopathy (not recorded which).

This clonotype was detected a few times. The rearrangement links TRBV5-1 to TRBJ2-7, with no clear D. V lost 1 base and J 4 bases, leaving 15 bases between the germline ends. This CDR3 has 15 residues. Germline V gene sequence: CDR1 SGHRS, CDR2 YFSETQ. The CDR3 is CASSLTDRPSYEQYF. The DNA of the CDR3 is TGCGCCAGCAGCTTGACAGACCGTCCGAGTTACGAGCAGTACTTC.

This clonotype was recorded at least ten times. This sequence joins TRBV24-1 and TRBJ2-2; D is uncertain. Trimming stripped 4 bases from V and 4 bases from J, with 6 bases between. Germline V lookup: CDR1 KGHDR, CDR2 SFDVKD. The CDR3 contains 13 residues. CDR3 protein: CATSERSTGELFF. Written as DNA, the CDR3 is TGTGCCACCAGTGAGCGTTCCACCGGGGAGCTGTTTTTT.

This clonotype was counted many times. This chain joins TRBV12-3 or TRBV12-4 and TRBJ2-5, with TRBD1 as a possible D gene (6 bases). Trimming shortened V by 8 bases and J by 4 bases, and 14 bases separated the two germline ends. The CDR3 is made up of 13 amino acids. The CDR3: CASHEQTGETQYF. In nucleotides, the CDR3 is TGTGCCAGCCACGAACAGACAGGAGAGACCCAGTACTTC.

The chain couples TRBV6-6 to TRBJ1-5; D may be TRBD1 (5 bases). CDR1 and CDR2 from the germline V gene are MNHNY and SVGAGI (reference sequence). Trimming removed 5 bases at V and 5 bases at J, with 19 bases between. The CDR3 covers 16 residues. This CDR3 reads CASSLPREGWDQPQHF. The CDR3 coding sequence is TGTGCCAGCAGTCTTCCAAGGGAGGGGTGGGATCAGCCCCAGCATTTT.

This clonotype was seen repeatedly, ten times or more. The rearrangement uses TRBV5-1 and TRBJ2-2, with 7 bases identical to TRBD1. V trimming: 4 bases; J trimming: 3 bases; junction bases outside the gene matches: 9. Germline loops: CDR1 SGHRS, CDR2 YFSETQ. The CDR3 loop spans 16 amino acids. The CDR3 DNA is TGCGCCAGCAGCCAGCGACAGGGTGTGTACACCGGGGAGCTGTTTTTT. It is translated as CASSQRQGVYTGELFF.